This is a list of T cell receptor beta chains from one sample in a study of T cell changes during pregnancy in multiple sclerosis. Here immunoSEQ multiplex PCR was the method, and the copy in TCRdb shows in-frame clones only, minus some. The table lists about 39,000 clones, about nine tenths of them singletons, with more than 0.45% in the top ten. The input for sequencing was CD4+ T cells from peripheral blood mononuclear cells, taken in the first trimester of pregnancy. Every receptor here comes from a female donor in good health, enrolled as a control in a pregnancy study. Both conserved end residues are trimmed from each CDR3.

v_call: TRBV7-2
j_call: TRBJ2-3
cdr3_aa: ASSLERNTDTQY

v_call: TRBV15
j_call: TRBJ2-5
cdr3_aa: ATSRTPGTPGVETQY

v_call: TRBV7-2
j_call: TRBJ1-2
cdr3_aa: ASSGGLPGQVGYT

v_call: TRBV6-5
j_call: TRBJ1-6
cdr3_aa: ASSQDRGPLH

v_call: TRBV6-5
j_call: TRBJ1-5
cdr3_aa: ASSDDRAGQPQH

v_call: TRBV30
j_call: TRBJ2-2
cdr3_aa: AWSAGAGELF

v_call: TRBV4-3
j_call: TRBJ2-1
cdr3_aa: ASSGLAGGNNEQF

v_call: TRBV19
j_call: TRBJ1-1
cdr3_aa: ASSIGGNTEAF

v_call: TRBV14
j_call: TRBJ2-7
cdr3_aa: ASSRGQGGYEQY

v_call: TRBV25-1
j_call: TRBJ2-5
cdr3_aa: ASRDRDYQETQY

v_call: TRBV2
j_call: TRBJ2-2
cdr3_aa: ASSFGQANTGELF

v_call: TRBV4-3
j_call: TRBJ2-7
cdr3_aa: ASSIGGASYEQY

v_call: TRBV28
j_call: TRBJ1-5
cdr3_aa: ASNPTGGASNQPQH

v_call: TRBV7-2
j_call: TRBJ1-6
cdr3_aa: ASSLAEAPRSPLH

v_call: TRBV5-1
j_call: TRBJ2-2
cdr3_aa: ASSTSTGDTNTGELF

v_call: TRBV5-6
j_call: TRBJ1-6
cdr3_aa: ASSSRRQGAYSPLH

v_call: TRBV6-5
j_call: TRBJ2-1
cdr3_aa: ASTQGIAGKGEQF

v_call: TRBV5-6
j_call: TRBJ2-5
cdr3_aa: ASSLAKETQY

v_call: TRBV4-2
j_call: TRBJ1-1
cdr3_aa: ASSSTITGDRWIAF

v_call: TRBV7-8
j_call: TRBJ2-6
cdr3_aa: ASSPGSGANVLT

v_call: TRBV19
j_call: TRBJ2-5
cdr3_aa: ASSPTGTMGAAQY

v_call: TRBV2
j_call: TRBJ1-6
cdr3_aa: ASSRQNSPLH

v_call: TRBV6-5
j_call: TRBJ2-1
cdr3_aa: ASSYRGQALSGQF

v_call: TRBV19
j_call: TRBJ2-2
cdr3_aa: ASTTRKGGELF

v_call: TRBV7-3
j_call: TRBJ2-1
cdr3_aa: ASSLSQYNEQF

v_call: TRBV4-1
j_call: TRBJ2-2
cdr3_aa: ASSQVRLAGTGELF

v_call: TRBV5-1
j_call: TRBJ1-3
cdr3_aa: ASSEESGNTIY

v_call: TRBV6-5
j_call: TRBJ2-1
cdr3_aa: ASSSPWTGNEQF

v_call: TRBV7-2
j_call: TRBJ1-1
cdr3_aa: ASSIQGMNTEAF

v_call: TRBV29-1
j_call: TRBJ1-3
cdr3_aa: SADSNSGNTIY

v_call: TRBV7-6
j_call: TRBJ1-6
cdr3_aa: ASSQLNSYNSPLH

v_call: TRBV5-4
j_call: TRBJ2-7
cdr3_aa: ASSLGTQTAYEQY

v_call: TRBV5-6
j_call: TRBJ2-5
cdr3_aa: ASSLNRDIAAEY

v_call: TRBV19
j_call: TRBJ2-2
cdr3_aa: ASSITGVYTGELF

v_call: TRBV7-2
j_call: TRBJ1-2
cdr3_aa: ASSLTSGPRGYT

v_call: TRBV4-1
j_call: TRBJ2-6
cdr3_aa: ASSQDGQAISGANVLT

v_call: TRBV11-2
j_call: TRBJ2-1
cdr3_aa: ASSSVTSSYNEQF

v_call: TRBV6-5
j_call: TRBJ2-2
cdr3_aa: ASRSGQLITGELF

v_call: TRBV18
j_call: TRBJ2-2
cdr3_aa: ASSPDSRNTGELF

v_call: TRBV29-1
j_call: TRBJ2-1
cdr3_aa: SVERTDEQF

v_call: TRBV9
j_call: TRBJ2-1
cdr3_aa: ASSGRSREQF

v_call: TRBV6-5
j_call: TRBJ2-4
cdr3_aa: ASSTRRVKNIQY

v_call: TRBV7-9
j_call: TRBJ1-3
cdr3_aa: ASSLGTASGNTIY

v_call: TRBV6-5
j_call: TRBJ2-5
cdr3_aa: ASSKGGGRSETQY

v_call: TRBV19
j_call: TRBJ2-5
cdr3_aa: ASSIPGTVNGTQY

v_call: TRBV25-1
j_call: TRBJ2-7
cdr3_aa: ASSGTGISYEQY

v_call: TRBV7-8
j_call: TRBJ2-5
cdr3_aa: ASSWGETQY

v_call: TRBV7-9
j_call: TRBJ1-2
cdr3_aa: ASSQTGGKAYGYT

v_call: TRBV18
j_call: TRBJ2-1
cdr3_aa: ASSPLRLLSSYNEQF

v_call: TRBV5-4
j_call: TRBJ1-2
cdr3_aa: ASSLGITGTGVRGYT

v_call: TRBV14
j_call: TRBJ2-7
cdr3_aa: ASSQERGLAGLYEQY